The present TCR beta chain was sequenced within a study of metastatic and nonmetastatic thyroid tumors. Study-wide context: For malignant and benign thyroid patients, tumor or nodule tissue and blood were the sources whose repertoires were compared.

Germline V gene data show CDR1 as MNHNS and CDR2 as SASEGT. V lost 4 bases to trimming and J lost 4 bases, with 9 bases between them. The CDR3 sequence is 13 residues long. Whole-study results and caveats: Significantly higher TCR beta diversity was reportedly seen in malignant thyroid tumors than benign nodules, in blood and tumor.

All patients reached thyroid surgery having received no treatment beforehand. Original methodology: A classifier for distant metastasis in papillary thyroid cancer was constructed using CDR3 differences observed across clinicopathological groups. TCRdb recomputed clones from the PCR reads via MiXCR. TCRdb assigned the V and J calls; the authors' analysis was not used. In the table there are fewer than 100,000 clones, about 16% of which are singletons. This clone turned up a few times. The target antigen is unknown. This TCR derives from a female donor with papillary thyroid cancer or a benign thyroid nodule (not recorded which). Some clones in this sample may be carry-over from other donors' samples. The V and J genes are TRBV6-1 and TRBJ2-3; D gene ambiguous. Sequencing was done on a sample of blood. The chain's CDR3 is CASSASRPDTQYF. In DNA, the CDR3 is TGTGCCAGCAGTGCGTCTAGACCAGATACGCAGTATTTT.